The 8 T cell receptor beta chains listed next were all sequenced from one sample in a study of Graves' ophthalmopathy and Graves' hyperthyroidism. Amplified TCR beta CDR3 regions were obtained using RNA transcripts as template. Scientists carried out first-round RT-PCR using HTBI primers and then a second-round multiplex PCR. TCRdb fed the multiplex PCR reads into MiXCR, producing one record per CDR3 protein. The top ten hold 8% to 10% of the sample, which has approximately 480,000 distinct CDR3 sequences, over 13% seen once. Material for sequencing was blood. The receptors shown here come from a woman aged 30 to 39 with Graves' ophthalmopathy.

This clonotype has ten or more counts. V usage is TRBV28 and J usage is TRBJ2-7; perhaps TRBD1 as D (6 bases). The V and J ends lost 4 bases and 0 bases respectively, with 16 bases between them. Germline CDR1 is MDHEN and CDR2 is SYDVKM. This CDR3 spans 16 amino acids. The CDR3 nucleotides read TGTGCCAGCAGTTCGCCCGGGACAATTAACTCCTACGAGCAGTACTTC. Translation: CASSSPGTINSYEQYF.

This clonotype showed up just a few times. The CDR3 does not close with the conserved phenylalanine or tryptophan, likely indicating a read error. The DNA is omitted, as the CDR3 cannot be located on it reliably, and the CDR3 follows TCRdb's listing. The chain recombines TRBV6-4 with TRBJ2-6. CDR1 and CDR2 from the germline V gene are MRHNA and SNTAGT. From its first to its last residue, the CDR3 has 15 amino acids. The CDR3 protein is CASSEDNSGANVLTL.

This clonotype was counted a few times. The chain combines TRBV20-1 with TRBJ2-5; a possible D gene is TRBD2 (6 bases). The CDR3 consists of 14 residues. Germline assignment: CDR1 DFQATT and CDR2 SNEGSKA (reference sequence). V was trimmed by 4 bases and J by 7 bases, leaving 19 bases between them. In nucleotides, the CDR3 is TGCAGTGCTACACGCGGGACGGCATCAAGGACCCAGTACTTC. Its protein is CSATRGTASRTQYF.

The rearrangement uses TRBV2 and TRBJ2-2; D is tentatively TRBD1 or TRBD2 (5 bases each). Germline CDR1 reads SNHLY; CDR2 reads FYNNEI. This CDR3 has 16 amino acids. V was cut by 1 base and J by 2 bases, with 11 bases left in between. CDR3 sequence (DNA): TGTGCCAGCAGTGAAGTGGGGACCATTAACACCGGGGAGCTGTTTTTT. Translated, it gives CASSEVGTINTGELFF.

The chain has TRBV6-1 and TRBJ1-5; a possible D gene is TRBD1 (6 bases). This CDR3 region has 14 residues. In germline, CDR1 is MNHNS, CDR2 SASEGT. V was clipped by 0 bases and J by 5 bases, with 8 bases between them. CDR3: CASSEAGGDQPQHF. CDR3 nucleotide sequence: TGTGCCAGCAGTGAAGCAGGGGGGGATCAGCCCCAGCATTTT.

In this sample, this clonotype turned up many times. The rearrangement uses TRBV28 and TRBJ1-3; D possibly corresponds to TRBD1 (6 bases). The germline V gene has CDR1 MDHEN and CDR2 SYDVKM. Trimming took 6 bases from V and 0 from J, leaving 15 bases between them. This CDR3 is 16 amino acids long. The CDR3 DNA follows: TGTGCCAGCAGAGCCCCAAGGGGGATCTCTGGAAACACCATATATTTT. It translates to CASRAPRGISGNTIYF. The entire variable domain, with the rest obtained from reference TRBV28 and TRBJ1-3, is as follows: DVKVTQSSRYLVKRTGEKVFLECVQDMDHENMFWYRQDPGLGLRLIYFSYDVKMKEKGDIPEGYSVSREKKERFSLILESASTNQTSMYLCASRAPRGISGNTIYFGEGSWLTVV.

This clonotype was picked up many times. The rearrangement joins TRBV27 to TRBJ1-2; D remains unclear. Per the germline V gene, CDR1 is MNHEY and CDR2 is SMNVEV (reference sequence). The germline V and J ends were trimmed by 5 bases and 7 bases, with 11 bases remaining between them. The CDR3 runs 12 residues. The CDR3, as DNA: TGTGCCAGCAGTCCCGGATGGGGTGGCTACACCTTC. It encodes CASSPGWGGYTF.

This clonotype was detected many times. The chain couples TRBV6-5 to TRBJ2-7, with a tentative D call TRBD1 (6 bases). V was cut by 4 bases and J by 4 bases, with 17 bases left in between. The CDR3 has 15 amino acids. Germline loops: CDR1 MNHEY, CDR2 SVGAGI. The CDR3 reads CASSLIRTEIYEQYF. DNA for the CDR3: TGTGCCAGCAGTTTAATTCGGACAGAGATATACGAGCAGTACTTC.